The 16 T cell receptor beta chains reported below all come from one sample, sequenced in a study of T cell changes during pregnancy in multiple sclerosis. Here immunoSEQ multiplex PCR was the method, and the copy in TCRdb shows in-frame clones only, minus some. In the table there are roughly 68,000 clones, under 95% of which are singletons. The source material was peripheral blood, sampled in the second trimester of pregnancy. These TCRs come from a female donor in good health, enrolled as a control in a pregnancy study.

The chain employs TRBV2 and TRBJ1-6; D is uncertain. Germline lookup yields CDR1 SNHLY and CDR2 FYNNEI. CDR3 length: 14 amino acids. Between the trimmed V and J ends, which lost 6 bases and 7 bases, there was a span of 13 bases. Here the CDR3 reads CASRLAGVNSPLHF. CDR3 nucleotide sequence: TGTGCCAGCAGGCTGGCGGGAGTCAATTCACCCCTCCACTTT.

The chain has TRBV2 and TRBJ2-7, with TRBD1 matching over 8 bases. This CDR3 is built from 12 residues. J gave up 2 bases and V 8 bases, and 2 bases lay outside the gene matches. Germline values: CDR1 SNHLY, CDR2 FYNNEI. The CDR3 here is CASGQGAYEQYF. The DNA for the CDR3 is TGTGCCAGCGGACAGGGTGCCTACGAGCAGTACTTC.

This sequence joins TRBV7-2 and TRBJ2-2; D ambiguous. The CDR3 is 13 residues long. Germline CDR1 and CDR2: SGHTA and FQGNSA. Between the trimmed V and J ends, which lost 11 bases and 2 bases, there was a span of 12 bases. As DNA, the CDR3 is TGTGCCGTCGGGTGGCCTAACACCGGGGAGCTGTTTTTT. Its protein product is CAVGWPNTGELFF.

This clone was counted a single time. The chain uses TRBV4-2 and TRBJ1-2, with a tentative D call TRBD1 (5 bases). V shed 0 bases and J shed 7 bases, with 24 bases lying between them. The CDR3 is made up of 18 amino acids. Germline V lookup: CDR1 LGHNA, CDR2 YNFKEQ. CDR3 DNA sequence: TGTGCCAGCAGCCAAGATTATCCGGGGGGGATCGTTTTACTTGGCTACACCTTC. Amino acids: CASSQDYPGGIVLLGYTF.

This chain joins TRBV28 and TRBJ2-5; 8 bases map to TRBD2. Losses at the gene ends were 7 bases for V and 5 bases for J; bases not matched to a gene: 9. Germline loops: CDR1 MDHEN, CDR2 SYDVKM. The CDR3 consists of 14 residues. CDR3 sequence: CASTSGGARETQYF. The CDR3 DNA reads as TGTGCCAGCACCTCCGGGGGGGCCCGGGAGACCCAGTACTTC.

In this sample, this clone turned up once. The V call is TRBV5-1, the J call TRBJ2-1; 9 bases are shared with TRBD1. With V trimmed by 4 bases and J by 7 bases, 9 bases remained unmatched. The germline gives CDR1 SGHRS, CDR2 YFSETQ. CDR3 length: 15 residues. The DNA for the CDR3 is TGCGCCAGCAGCATTATCCCGGGACAGGGAAATGAGCAGTTCTTC. Residues: CASSIIPGQGNEQFF.

The chain joins TRBV10-2 to TRBJ2-7; 13 bases line up with TRBD2. This CDR3 contains 14 residues. The J segment lost 8 bases and the V segment lost 3 bases, leaving 4 bases of the junction unmatched. Germline CDR1 WSHSY, CDR2 SAAADI. For the CDR3, the DNA is TGCGCCAGCAGTGAACCGGGACTAGCGGGACAGCAGTACTTC. Encoded protein: CASSEPGLAGQQYF.

The V call is TRBV6-4, the J call TRBJ2-3, with 11 bases lining up with TRBD2. CDR1 and CDR2 (germline): MRHNA, SNTAGT. This CDR3 contains 15 residues. Trimming removed 6 bases from V and 3 bases from J; junction bases left unmatched: 5. Here the CDR3 DNA reads TGTGCCAGCAGCCGATCTAGCGGGAGGACAGATACGCAGTATTTT. Translated, it gives CASSRSSGRTDTQYF.

The genes are TRBV4-1 and TRBJ1-4; D call uncertain. V was shortened by 4 bases and J by 0 bases, with 12 bases between the two germline ends. The germline V gene encodes CDR1 MGHRA and CDR2 YSYEKL. The CDR3 loop spans 16 amino acids. CDR3: CASSPGYSSTNEKLFF. CDR3 DNA sequence: TGCGCCAGCAGCCCAGGATACTCTTCAACTAATGAAAAACTGTTTTTT.

V and J are TRBV5-1 and TRBJ2-5, with 8 bases fitting TRBD2. Trimming cost V 4 bases and J 5 bases; bases outside gene matches: 10. The CDR3 has 15 residues. Per the germline V gene, CDR1 is SGHRS and CDR2 is YFSETQ. As DNA, the CDR3 is TGCGCCAGCAGCACCCTGGCGGGAGGAGGGGAGACCCAGTACTTC. The encoded protein is CASSTLAGGGETQYF.

The gene calls are TRBV7-9 and TRBJ2-7, with a possible D match to TRBD2 (5 bases). This CDR3 is built from 13 residues. V was clipped by 4 bases and J by 0 bases, with 7 bases between them. Germline V lookup: CDR1 SEHNR, CDR2 FQNEAQ (reference sequence). The CDR3 DNA is TGTGCCAGCAGCTGGACTCACTCCTACGAGCAGTACTTC. Protein: CASSWTHSYEQYF. Combining the CDR3 with reference TRBV7-9 and TRBJ2-7 gives the whole variable domain DTGVSQNPRHKITKRGQNVTFRCDPISEHNRLYWYRQTLGQGPEFLTYFQNEAQLEKSRLLSDRFSAERPKGSFSTLEIQRTEQGDSAMYLCASSWTHSYEQYFGPGTRLTVT.

This chain joins TRBV7-9 and TRBJ1-5, with D tentatively TRBD1 (5 bases). Germline V gene sequence: CDR1 SEHNR, CDR2 FQNEAQ (reference sequence). Trimming shortened V by 5 bases and J by 7 bases, and 15 bases separated the two germline ends. This CDR3 spans 14 amino acids. The CDR3 bases are TGTGCCAGCAGCCCCGACGGTCGGGGGCAGCCCCAGCATTTT. As protein: CASSPDGRGQPQHF.

The chain employs TRBV28 and TRBJ1-1; 8 bases map to TRBD1. The trim removed 5 bases at V and 0 bases at J, leaving 5 bases unmatched. From germline, CDR1 is MDHEN and CDR2 SYDVKM. The CDR3 extends over 15 amino acids. The CDR3 sequence is CASSRLGQVNTEAFF. The CDR3 region has the DNA TGTGCCAGCAGTAGACTGGGACAGGTGAACACTGAAGCTTTCTTT.

J is TRBJ2-7 and V is TRBV28, with 8 bases that match TRBD1. CDR1 and CDR2 from the germline V gene are MDHEN and SYDVKM. V was pared by 5 bases and J by 2 bases, with 8 bases of the junction left unmatched. There are 15 residues in the CDR3. In DNA form, the CDR3 reads TGTGCCAGCAGTCCACCCGGGACAGGCACCTACGAGCAGTACTTC. As protein: CASSPPGTGTYEQYF.

In this sample, this clone turned up once. The genes are TRBV21-1 and TRBJ1-5; the table calls TRBD1, which could not be checked here. TRBV21-1 is designated a pseudogene. The length of the CDR3 is 18 residues. The CDR3 DNA reads TGTGCCAGCAGCAAAATTCCGGACAGGTCCGATAGCAATCAGCCCCAGCATTTT. Amino acid sequence: CASSKIPDRSDSNQPQHF.

This chain joins TRBV9 and TRBJ1-5; D might be TRBD1 (5 bases). V was cut by 3 bases and J by 9 bases, with 19 bases left in between. This CDR3 contains 15 residues. Germline CDR1 is SGDLS and CDR2 is YYNGEE. The CDR3 coding sequence is TGTGCCAGCAGCGGAGACACGGGGGGTATCTCGCCCCAGCATTTT. It codes for CASSGDTGGISPQHF.